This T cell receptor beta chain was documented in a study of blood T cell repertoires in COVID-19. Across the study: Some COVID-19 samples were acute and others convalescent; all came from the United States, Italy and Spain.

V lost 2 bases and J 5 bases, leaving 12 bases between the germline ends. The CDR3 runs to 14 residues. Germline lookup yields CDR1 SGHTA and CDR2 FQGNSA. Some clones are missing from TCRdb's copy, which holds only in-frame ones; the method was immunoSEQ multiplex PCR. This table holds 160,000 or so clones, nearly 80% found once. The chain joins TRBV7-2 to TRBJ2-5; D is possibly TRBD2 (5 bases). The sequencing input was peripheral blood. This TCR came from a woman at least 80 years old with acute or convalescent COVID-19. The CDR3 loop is CASSLSDGGETQYF. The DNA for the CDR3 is TGTGCCAGCAGCTTATCCGACGGAGGTGAGACCCAGTACTTC.